A selection of T cell receptor beta chains follows, all from one sample in a study of technical replicates of blood from a handful of donors. Sequenced by immunoSEQ multiplex PCR; TCRdb stores in-frame clones only, minus some. The sample lists about 84,000 clones; about 98% were seen once. The source material was T cells isolated from PBMCs. The receptors derive from a human donor in good health. Each CDR3 is given with its conserved first and last residue. Fields, in order: J gene, V gene, clone size, D gene, CDR3 protein, CDR3 DNA. The D gene is left open where the match is weak. Expanded clones are given a class, and other clones once, few, many or no size at all.

>TRBJ2-5|TRBV4-1|NA|TRBD1
CASSLHDREVETQYF
TGCGCCAGCAGCCTACACGACAGGGAAGTTGAGACCCAGTACTTC
>TRBJ2-1|TRBV6-5|NA|TRBD2
CASSYQSGLAGREQFF
TGTGCCAGCAGTTATCAATCGGGACTAGCGGGGCGGGAGCAGTTCTTC
>TRBJ2-2|TRBV11-2|NA|NA
CASSPLWGESGGELFF
TGTGCCAGCAGCCCCCTCTGGGGGGAGTCCGGGGGGGAGCTGTTTTTT
>TRBJ2-1|TRBV7-9|NA|TRBD2
CASSFLTSGDNEQFF
TGTGCCAGCAGCTTTTTGACTAGCGGAGACAATGAGCAGTTCTTC
>TRBJ2-5|TRBV5-1|NA|TRBD2
CASSLIGGQETQYF
TGCGCCAGCAGCCTTATCGGGGGGCAAGAGACCCAGTACTTC
>TRBJ2-1|TRBV10-3|NA|TRBD2
CAISEYSGRDNEQFF
TGTGCCATCAGTGAGTATAGCGGGAGGGACAATGAGCAGTTCTTC
>TRBJ2-1|TRBV28|NA|NA
CASSFLTGSNEQFF
TGTGCCAGCAGTTTCTTGACAGGTTCCAATGAGCAGTTCTTC
>TRBJ2-3|TRBV4-1|NA|NA
CASRHYQDTDTQYF
TGCGCCAGCAGACACTACCAAGACACAGATACGCAGTATTTT
>TRBJ2-5|TRBV5-1|NA|NA
CASSLVTAQETQYF
TGCGCCAGCAGCTTGGTTACAGCCCAAGAGACCCAGTACTTC
>TRBJ2-7|TRBV7-8|NA|NA
CASSLGGGSYEQYF
TGTGCCAGCAGCTTAGGTGGAGGGTCATACGAGCAGTACTTC
>TRBJ1-2|TRBV21-1|NA|NA
CASSPLRGLRDGYTF
TGTGCCAGCAGCCCCCTCAGGGGCTTGAGGGATGGCTACACCTTC
>TRBJ2-1|TRBV28|NA|NA
CASSQLYNEQFF
TGTGCCAGCAGCCAACTGTACAATGAGCAGTTCTTC
>TRBJ2-3|TRBV18|NA|TRBD1
CASSRLQGNTDTQYF
TGTGCCAGCTCACGATTACAGGGGAACACAGATACGCAGTATTTT
>TRBJ1-5|TRBV4-2|NA|NA
CASSLGDRPNQPQHF
TGTGCCAGCAGCCTCGGCGACAGGCCAAATCAGCCCCAGCATTTT
>TRBJ2-7|TRBV6-1|NA|TRBD2
CASRTRTSEDYEQYF
TGTGCCAGCAGAACACGGACTAGCGAAGACTACGAGCAGTACTTC
>TRBJ1-3|TRBV5-1|NA|NA
CASSLGSSGNTIYF
TGCGCCAGCAGCTTGGGCAGCTCTGGAAACACCATATATTTT
>TRBJ2-1|TRBV7-9|NA|TRBD1
CASSLIGQGVGNEQFF
TGTGCCAGCAGCTTAATAGGACAGGGGGTCGGTAATGAGCAGTTCTTC
>TRBJ2-2|TRBV27|NA|NA
CASSPRGVSRTGELFF
TGTGCCAGCAGTCCCAGGGGGGTGTCCCGCACCGGGGAGCTGTTTTTT
>TRBJ1-4|TRBV7-9|NA|TRBD1
CASSLSDRVYEKLFF
TGTGCCAGCAGCTTATCGGACAGGGTATACGAAAAACTGTTTTTT
>TRBJ2-7|TRBV6-1|NA|NA
CASSVNSYYEQYF
TGTGCCAGCAGTGTGAACAGCTACTACGAGCAGTACTTC
>TRBJ2-3|TRBV29-1|NA|TRBD2
CSVEKREGRVDTQYF
TGCAGCGTTGAAAAGCGGGAGGGCCGTGTAGATACGCAGTATTTT
>TRBJ1-4|TRBV11-3|NA|NA
CASSSRFGNEKLFF
TGTGCCAGCAGCTCCCGGTTCGGTAATGAAAAACTGTTTTTT
>TRBJ2-1|TRBV7-9|NA|NA
CASSLPGRGNEQFF
TGTGCCAGCAGCTTACCCGGGAGAGGCAATGAGCAGTTCTTC
>TRBJ2-2|TRBV19|NA|TRBD2
CASSSSGTSFPGELFF
TGTGCCAGTAGTTCCTCCGGGACTAGCTTCCCCGGGGAGCTGTTTTTT
>TRBJ2-7|TRBV29-1|once|TRBD2
CSGGGSPYEQYF
TGCAGCGGGGGGGGGTCCCCCTACGAGCAGTACTTC
>TRBJ2-3|TRBV7-2|NA|TRBD2
CASSLGGNTQYF
TGTGCCAGCAGCTTGGGAGGGAATACGCAGTATTTT
>TRBJ2-1|TRBV5-1|NA|NA
CASSLGQVDNEQFF
TGCGCCAGCAGCTTGGGACAGGTCGACAATGAGCAGTTCTTC
>TRBJ1-4|TRBV10-3|NA|TRBD1
CATQGANEKLFF
TGTGCCACACAGGGGGCTAATGAAAAACTGTTTTTT
>TRBJ1-2|TRBV30|NA|NA
CAWATGGGGYGYTF
TGTGCCTGGGCCACGGGAGGGGGAGGCTATGGCTACACCTTC
>TRBJ1-5|TRBV7-9|NA|NA
CASSLEGVEPQHF
TGTGCCAGCAGCTTAGAGGGGGTAGAGCCCCAGCATTTT
>TRBJ2-3|TRBV27|NA|TRBD2
CASSSGLAGGIDTQYF
TGTGCCAGCAGCAGCGGACTAGCGGGAGGGATAGATACGCAGTATTTT
>TRBJ2-7|TRBV5-4|NA|TRBD2
CASSLVGGGVYEQYF
TGTGCCAGCAGCTTGGTGGGCGGGGGGGTATACGAGCAGTACTTC
>TRBJ1-5|TRBV7-9|NA|NA
CASSLSGSGNQPQHF
TGTGCCAGCAGCTTATCTGGGAGTGGCAATCAGCCCCAGCATTTT
>TRBJ1-2|TRBV30|NA|NA
CAWSQTPNDYGYTF
TGTGCCTGGAGCCAGACTCCCAATGACTATGGCTACACCTTC
>TRBJ2-7|TRBV7-8|NA|TRBD1
CASSLARTGDSYEQYF
TGTGCCAGCAGCTTAGCCCGGACAGGGGACTCCTACGAGCAGTACTTC
>TRBJ1-3|TRBV28|once|TRBD1
CASSLDRAVGNTIYF
TGTGCCAGCAGTTTAGACAGGGCCGTAGGAAACACCATATATTTT
>TRBJ1-2|TRBV6-5|NA|NA
CASSYSQGVRGYTF
TGTGCCAGCAGTTACTCACAGGGAGTGCGGGGCTACACCTTC
>TRBJ2-7|TRBV27|NA|NA
CASSLGLGRQPPDYEQYF
TGTGCCAGCAGTTTAGGGTTGGGCCGCCAACCACCCGACTACGAGCAGTACTTC
>TRBJ2-1|TRBV4-2|NA|TRBD2
CASSQDQRTSAYNEQFF
TGTGCCAGCAGCCAAGATCAAAGGACTAGCGCGTACAATGAGCAGTTCTTC
>TRBJ2-7|TRBV21-1|NA|NA
CASKPPRQLSYEQYF
TGTGCCAGCAAACCTCCCCGACAGCTTTCCTACGAGCAGTACTTC